The 17 T cell receptor beta chains presented below share a single source sample, sequenced in a study of low-dose radiotherapy and immunotherapy resistance in tumors. As for time point: after trial treatment. As for treatment: LDRT plus nivolumab, ipilimumab, low-dose cyclophosphamide and aspirin (RACIN trial). Priming of first-strand cDNA relied on TRAV- and TRBV-specific primers (covering alpha and beta chains). Both a constant-region primer and a V-primer adapter served to amplify TCRs across about 20 PCR cycles. TCRdb used MiXCR to reprocess the reads, holding one entry per CDR3 protein. The sample records fewer than 110,000 distinct CDR3 sequences, less than 25% being singletons. The sequencing used PBMCs, collected after low-dose radiotherapy plus immunotherapy. The receptor set was obtained from a male donor with prostate cancer.

This clonotype was seen many times. V and J are TRBV6-2 or TRBV6-3 and TRBJ2-5, with D unclear. CDR1 MNHEY and CDR2 SVGEGT come from the germline V gene. Trimming took off 7 bases at V and 4 bases at J, with 13 bases between the two ends. The length of the CDR3 is 13 residues. The CDR3 DNA is TGTGCCAGCAACCGGCCCCCTCCAGAGACCCAGTACTTC. Its translation: CASNRPPPETQYF.

In its sample, this clonotype ranks as medium-sized (0.01 to 0.1%). CDR3 coding DNA: TGTGCCAGCAGCCCAGACGCAGCCAACACCGGGGAGCTGTTTTTT. It translates to CASSPDAANTGELFF. The V call is TRBV4-2, the J call TRBJ2-2; unclear D gene. The V end was cut by 4 bases, the J end by 2 bases, with 11 bases between. The CDR3 extends over 15 amino acids. The germline CDR1 and CDR2 sequences are LGHNA and YNFKEQ.

This clonotype was seen more than once but under ten times. The chain is built from TRBV11-2 and TRBJ1-5; D is uncertain. The germline V gene has CDR1 SGHAT and CDR2 FQNNGV. V was trimmed by 3 bases and J by 9 bases, leaving 6 bases between them. The CDR3 totals 11 residues. The CDR3 region has the DNA TGTGCCAGCAGCTTGTCGGGGCCCCAGCATTTT. This codes for CASSLSGPQHF.

Many counts were recorded for this clonotype. The chain uses TRBV4-1 and TRBJ2-6; D remains ambiguous. CDR1 and CDR2 from the germline V gene are MGHRA and YSYEKL. The CDR3 sequence is 13 residues long. Trimming stripped 5 bases from V and 2 bases from J, with 4 bases between. In DNA form, the CDR3 reads TGCGCCAGCAGCGATACTGGGGCCAACGTCCTGACTTTC. It yields the protein CASSDTGANVLTF.

This clonotype was recorded at least ten times. Here the CDR3 DNA reads TGCAGCGTTGGGGGGGTTAAGGGACACGCGAACACTGAAGCTTTCTTT. Translation: CSVGGVKGHANTEAFF. The chain carries TRBV29-1 and TRBJ1-1; a possible D gene is TRBD1 (6 bases). CDR1 and CDR2 from the germline V gene are SQVTM and ANQGSEA. Trimming removed 4 bases from V and 1 base from J, with 19 bases in between. The CDR3 is 16 residues long.

This clonotype appeared many times. This rearrangement joins TRBV3-1 to TRBJ2-3; 7 bases are a match to TRBD2. Germline values: CDR1 LGHDT, CDR2 YNNKEL (reference sequence). V was pared by 0 bases and J by 2 bases, with 5 bases of the junction left unmatched. This CDR3 contains 16 residues. The chain's CDR3 is CASSQEVGRNTDTQYF. CDR3 nucleotide sequence: TGTGCCAGCAGCCAAGAGGTCGGGAGGAACACAGATACGCAGTATTTT.

This clonotype has ten or more counts. CDR3 sequence: CASSPSFSGQPQHF. CDR3 bases: TGTGCCAGCAGCCCGTCCTTCAGCGGCCAGCCCCAGCATTTT. The chain uses TRBV3-1 and TRBJ1-5; D remains ambiguous. Trimming removed 4 bases at V and 7 bases at J, with 14 bases between. The length of the CDR3 is 14 residues. Per the germline V gene, CDR1 is LGHDT and CDR2 is YNNKEL (reference sequence).

The CDR3 reads CASHPGQGAYEQYF. The CDR3 region has the DNA TGTGCCAGCCACCCAGGACAGGGGGCCTACGAGCAGTACTTC. The V call is TRBV6-5, the J call TRBJ2-7; TRBD1 matches at 10 bases. Per the germline V gene, CDR1 is MNHEY and CDR2 is SVGAGI. This CDR3 spans 14 amino acids. V shed 8 bases and J 2 bases; nucleotides not matched to a gene: 6.

This clonotype was recorded at least ten times. This chain uses TRBV18 with TRBJ1-1; 8 nucleotides line up with TRBD1. The CDR3 loop spans 15 amino acids. Per the germline V gene, CDR1 is KGHSH and CDR2 is LQKENI. V trimming: 3 bases; J trimming: 4 bases; junction bases outside the gene matches: 7. For the CDR3, the DNA is TGTGCCAGCTCACCCGAGGCAGGGGGCTCCACTGAAGCTTTCTTT. This codes for CASSPEAGGSTEAFF.

This clonotype has only a few counts. This chain uses TRBV2 with TRBJ2-1; D remains ambiguous. V was trimmed by 5 bases and J by 4 bases, leaving 9 bases between them. The CDR3 is 13 amino acids. The germline V gene has CDR1 SNHLY and CDR2 FYNNEI. DNA of the CDR3: TGTGCCAGCAGTCATGGGCAGTACAATGAGCAGTTCTTC. As protein: CASSHGQYNEQFF.

This clonotype was counted at least ten times. The chain uses TRBV6-5 and TRBJ2-2; the match to TRBD2 covers 11 bases. Germline V gives CDR1 MNHEY, CDR2 SVGAGI. The CDR3 covers 17 residues. V dropped 2 bases and J dropped 11; count of bases not matched to a gene: 13. CDR3 bases: TGTGCCAGCAGTTACCGAGGGCTAGCGGGGGGAAGGGGTGAGCTGTTTTTT. It encodes CASSYRGLAGGRGELFF.

This clonotype has at least ten counts. The chain joins TRBV19 to TRBJ1-1, with a tentative D call TRBD1 (5 bases). This CDR3 comprises 13 residues. Trimming shortened V by 3 bases and J by 4 bases, and 9 bases separated the two germline ends. Germline V gene data show CDR1 as LNHDA and CDR2 as SQIVND (reference sequence). CDR3 sequence (DNA): TGTGCCAGTAGTATTTCGGGACTCACTGAAGCTTTCTTT. It is translated as CASSISGLTEAFF. Complete variable domain (other parts from reference TRBV19 and TRBJ1-1): DGGITQSPKYLFRKEGQNVTLSCEQNLNHDAMYWYRQDPGQGLRLIYYSQIVNDFQKGDIAEGYSVSREKKESFPLTVTSAQKNPTAFYLCASSISGLTEAFFGQGTRLTVV.

A remark on this clonotype: This likely traces to a read error, being one base from a far larger clone. This rearrangement joins TRBV6-8 to TRBJ2-1, with 8 bases matching TRBD1. The V gene's germline CDR1 is MNHGY and CDR2 SAAAGT. CDR3 size: 14 residues. The CDR3 coding sequence is TGTGCCAGCAGCCGCGGACAGGGCCGGGTTGAGCAGTTGTTC. This sequence encodes CASSRGQGRVEQLF.

This clonotype was recorded many times. The rearrangement uses TRBV7-2 and TRBJ1-2; D is unresolved. This CDR3 is 15 amino acids long. CDR1 is SGHTA and CDR2 is FQGNSA in the germline V gene. V lost 5 bases, J lost 0 bases, and 13 bases lay in between. The CDR3 sequence: CASSENMVANYGYTF. CDR3 bases: TGTGCCAGCAGCGAAAACATGGTGGCTAACTATGGCTACACCTTC.

This clonotype has a count of ten or more. The DNA of the CDR3 is TGTGCCAGCAGGCCCAGGGACAGGGGTTTTGTCTATGGCTACACCTTC. This gives the protein CASRPRDRGFVYGYTF. The V and J genes are TRBV2 and TRBJ1-2, with TRBD1 matching 10 bases. The germline gives CDR1 SNHLY, CDR2 FYNNEI. This CDR3 has 16 residues. The V segment lost 6 bases and the J segment 4 bases; nucleotides outside the gene matches: 11.

The chain is built from TRBV30 and TRBJ1-5; D not certain. The V end lost 1 base, the J end lost 0 bases, and 1 base lay between the germline ends. Germline V lookup: CDR1 GTSNPN, CDR2 SVGIG (reference sequence). The CDR3 length is 12 residues. The CDR3 spells CAWSGSNQPQHF. The CDR3 region has the DNA TGTGCCTGGAGTGGTAGCAATCAGCCCCAGCATTTT.

This clonotype was counted many times. This chain joins TRBV20-1 and TRBJ2-7; 9 bases line up with TRBD2. The CDR3 runs 14 residues. Germline loops: CDR1 DFQATT, CDR2 SNEGSKA (reference sequence). V dropped 4 bases and J dropped 3; count of bases not matched to a gene: 7. The CDR3 sequence is CSAMTSGRFYEQYF. The DNA for the CDR3 is TGCAGTGCTATGACTAGCGGAAGATTCTACGAGCAGTACTTC.